The present TCR beta chain was sequenced within a study of HIV-infected children after antiretroviral therapy interruption. Study at large: Median age was about 10 years (interruption) and about 8 years (continuous). Interruption-arm sampling covered weeks 0, 12, interruption end (24 or 48), and about 3 years post-study.

Regarding treatment: PENTA 11 planned treatment interruption arm or continuous ART arm. Naive CD4+ CD45RA+ CD45RO- T cells were sorted from thawed PBMCs. The TCR library was built from RNA with a 3' RACE protocol and unique molecular identifiers. Each CDR3 protein is one row after TCRdb ran MiXCR on the 3' RACE reads. Of more than 85,000 distinct CDR3 sequences listed, about 7.2% are singletons. The sample holds many counts of this clonotype. The germline CDR1 and CDR2 sequences are DFQATT and SNEGSKA (reference sequence). The V and J ends lost 6 bases and 1 base, in that order; junction bases with no gene match: 6. There are 15 residues in the CDR3.

This sequence originates from a pool of human donors with HIV. The starting material was CD45RA+ CD4+ T cells from PBMCs, pooled from several time points, obtained from a donor given antiretroviral therapy, either interrupted or continuous. Subset here: naive CD4+ CD45RA+ CD45RO- T cells. This rearrangement joins TRBV20-1 to TRBJ2-5, with 12 bases identical to TRBD2. CDR3 sequence (DNA): TGCAGTGCCACTAGCGGGGGGTGGATCCAAGAGACCCAGTACTTC. It translates to CSATSGGWIQETQYF.